The T cell receptor (beta chain) under discussion was sequenced for a study of blood T cell repertoires in COVID-19. About the research overall: Some COVID-19 samples were acute and others convalescent; all came from the United States, Italy and Spain. PBMCs, B-cell-depleted T cells, or T cells were the source of the cDNA or gDNA that made up the material.

Original methodology: Using reference gene primer amplification, nucleated cell counts were estimated. This table comes from immunoSEQ multiplex PCR, and its TCRdb copy is limited to in-frame clones, with some not included. The DNA gave D and trimming, while V, J and clone size come from that table. Of some 90,000 clones in the sample, about 83% were seen once. This clone has more than one count but fewer than ten. V gave up 3 bases and J gave up 1 base, with 28 bases separating them. The length of the CDR3 is 20 residues. Germline values: CDR1 DFQATT, CDR2 SNEGSKA (reference sequence). This rearrangement joins TRBV20-1 to TRBJ1-5; D unclear. The clonotype originates from a human donor in a cohort sampled during active COVID-19. The specimen sequenced was peripheral blood. CDR3 coding DNA: TGCAGTGCTAGTTGGCAATCCGGGAGTTTTACTTTGGGAAGCAATCAGCCCCAGCATTTT. Translating it yields CSASWQSGSFTLGSNQPQHF.